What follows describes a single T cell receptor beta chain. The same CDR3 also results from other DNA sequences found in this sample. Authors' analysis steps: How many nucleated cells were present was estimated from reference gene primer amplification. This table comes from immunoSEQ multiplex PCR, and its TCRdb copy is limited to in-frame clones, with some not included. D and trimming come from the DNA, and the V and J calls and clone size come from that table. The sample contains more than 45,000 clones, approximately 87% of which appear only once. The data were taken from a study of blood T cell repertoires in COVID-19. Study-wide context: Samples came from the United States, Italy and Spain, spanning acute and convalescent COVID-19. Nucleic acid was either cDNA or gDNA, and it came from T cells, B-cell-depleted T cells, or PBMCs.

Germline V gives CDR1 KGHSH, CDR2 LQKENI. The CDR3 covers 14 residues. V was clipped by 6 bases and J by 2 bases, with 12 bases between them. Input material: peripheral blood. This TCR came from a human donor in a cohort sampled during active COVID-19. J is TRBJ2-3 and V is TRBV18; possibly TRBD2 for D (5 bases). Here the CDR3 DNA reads TGTGCCAGCTCGCCGTGGACTTACACAGATACGCAGTATTTT. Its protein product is CASSPWTYTDTQYF.